This TCR beta chain was identified in a study of blood T cell repertoires in COVID-19 (dated by TCRdb to the early 2020s). Background on the whole study: The collaborator samples originated in the United States, Italy and Spain and spanned the acute and convalescent phases of COVID-19. The material from the prospective study consisted of cDNA or gDNA derived from T cells, B-cell-depleted T cells, or PBMCs. Subjects who had been exposed to COVID-19, were actively infected with it, or had recovered from it provided the deeply sampled blood TCRbeta repertoires that made up the dataset. The repertoires were released in a freely available public database meant as a resource for research on the immune response to SARS-CoV-2. Samples were obtained from the ongoing ImmuneRACE study (first 160 participants) and from 1,000 to 1,500 subjects provided by 6 global collaborators. Nearly every sample came with metadata listing a de-identified subject ID, COVID-19 status, age in years and sex. HLA class I and class II types, where available, came from metadata supplied by the sample provider rather than from assay-based typing.

The germline V gene (reference sequence) sets CDR1 to LNHDA and CDR2 to SQIVND. The cysteine opens and the phenylalanine closes a CDR3 of 14 amino acids. Only the CDR3 part of the read is kept: 42 bases, read in frame from the first base. V loses 6 bases at its end and J loses 1 base; junction bases beyond the gene matches: 2. General conclusions and limits of the study: How much clinical and demographic metadata was included differed by source and by participant, and the metadata was provided uncurated.

Comments on this clone: Its antigen has not been determined. Qualities for individual bases were not recorded, and no much larger clone is one base off.

At one collaborating source in Seattle, patients were enrolled during active infection and were followed longitudinally through the course of disease. The collaborating institutions used their own protocols to collect whole blood in K2EDTA tubes. For TCRbeta analysis, collaborator samples were shipped as frozen whole blood, as isolated PBMCs, or as DNA extracted from either sample type. TCRbeta CDR3 regions were amplified from genomic DNA using the immunoSEQ Assay, a bias-controlled multiplex PCR. In the source study's methods: The number of nucleated cells in each sample was estimated from the amplification of reference gene primers within the assay. To quantify the absolute abundance of each unique TCRbeta CDR3 rearrangement, sequence reads were collapsed and filtered. For each sample, productive Simpson clonality was calculated as the square root of Simpson's diversity index across productive rearrangements. In its TCRdb copy, this immuneACCESS table keeps in-frame sequences only and misses some clones. Where compared with another copy, unresolved V genes explain less than half of these, and the others have no known cause. The D gene and trimming were derived from the DNA, and the V and J assignments and clone size from that table. Within this sample are 190,000 or so clones, with 94% of them counted one time only. The top ten hold 0.6% to 0.9% of the sample.

The sequencing sample was made of peripheral blood. The clonotype originates from a man in his thirties or forties with COVID-19, enrolled during active disease. This chain is built from TRBV19 and TRBJ2-5, and 10 junctional nucleotides match TRBD2. The sequenced DNA: TGTGCCAGTAGCCTAGCGGGGGCCCAAGAGACCCAGTACTTC. It codes for CASSLAGAQETQYF. Outside the CDR3, residues come from the reference TRBV19 and TRBJ2-5 proteins, so the full variable domain is: DGGITQSPKYLFRKEGQNVTLSCEQNLNHDAMYWYRQDPGQGLRLIYYSQIVNDFQKGDIAEGYSVSREKKESFPLTVTSAQKNPTAFYLCASSLAGAQETQYFGPGTRLLVL.